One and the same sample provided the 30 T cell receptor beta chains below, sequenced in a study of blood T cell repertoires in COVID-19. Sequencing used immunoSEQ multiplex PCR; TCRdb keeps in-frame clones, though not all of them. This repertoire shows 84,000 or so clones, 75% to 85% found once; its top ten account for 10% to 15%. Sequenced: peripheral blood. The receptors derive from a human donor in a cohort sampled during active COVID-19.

CDR3 residues: CASSPRASGGIRETQYF. The DNA for the CDR3 is TGTGCCAGCAGTCCCCGGGCTAGCGGGGGAATCCGCGAGACCCAGTACTTC. The V and J genes are TRBV6-6 and TRBJ2-5, with 10 bases identical to TRBD2. Germline assignment: CDR1 MNHNY and CDR2 SVGAGI (reference sequence). The CDR3 has 17 residues. The V segment lost 5 bases and the J segment 5 bases; nucleotides outside the gene matches: 14.

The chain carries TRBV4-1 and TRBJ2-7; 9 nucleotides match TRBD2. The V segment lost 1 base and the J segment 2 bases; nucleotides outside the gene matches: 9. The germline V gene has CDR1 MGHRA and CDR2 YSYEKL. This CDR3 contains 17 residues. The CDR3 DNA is TGCGCCAGCAGCCAAGTGGGAGGAGCGGGAGGAACCTACGAGCAGTACTTC. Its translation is CASSQVGGAGGTYEQYF.

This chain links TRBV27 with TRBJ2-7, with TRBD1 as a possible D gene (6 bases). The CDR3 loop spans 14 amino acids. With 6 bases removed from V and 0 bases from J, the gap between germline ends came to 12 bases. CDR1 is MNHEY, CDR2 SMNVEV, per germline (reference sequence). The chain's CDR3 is CASSDGDNSYEQYF. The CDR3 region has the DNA TGTGCCAGCAGCGATGGGGACAACTCCTACGAGCAGTACTTC.

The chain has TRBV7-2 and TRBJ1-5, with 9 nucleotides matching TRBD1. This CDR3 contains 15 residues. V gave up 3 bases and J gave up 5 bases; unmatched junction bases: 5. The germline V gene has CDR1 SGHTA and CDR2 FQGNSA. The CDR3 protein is CASSFSTGGYQPQHF. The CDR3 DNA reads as TGTGCCAGCAGCTTCTCGACAGGGGGATATCAGCCCCAGCATTTT.

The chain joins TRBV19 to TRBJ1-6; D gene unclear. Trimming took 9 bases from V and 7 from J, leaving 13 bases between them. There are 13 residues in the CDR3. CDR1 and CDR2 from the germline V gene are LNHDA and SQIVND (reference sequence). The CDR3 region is CASRLAGNSPLHF. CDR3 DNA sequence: TGTGCCAGCCGTCTCGCGGGCAATTCACCCCTCCACTTT.

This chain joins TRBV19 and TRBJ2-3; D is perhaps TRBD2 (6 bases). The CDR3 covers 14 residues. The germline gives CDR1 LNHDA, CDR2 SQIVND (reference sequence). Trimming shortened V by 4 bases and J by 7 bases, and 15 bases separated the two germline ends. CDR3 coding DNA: TGTGCCAGTAGTAGTGGGGGGAGGCGCCATACGCAGTATTTT. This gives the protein CASSSGGRRHTQYF.

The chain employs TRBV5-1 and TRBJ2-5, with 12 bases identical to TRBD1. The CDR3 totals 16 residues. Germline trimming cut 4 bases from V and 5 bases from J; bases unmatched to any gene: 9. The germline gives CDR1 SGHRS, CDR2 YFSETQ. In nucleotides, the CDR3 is TGCGCCAGCAGCACCGGGACAGGGGGCTTTCATGAGACCCAGTACTTC. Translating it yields CASSTGTGGFHETQYF.

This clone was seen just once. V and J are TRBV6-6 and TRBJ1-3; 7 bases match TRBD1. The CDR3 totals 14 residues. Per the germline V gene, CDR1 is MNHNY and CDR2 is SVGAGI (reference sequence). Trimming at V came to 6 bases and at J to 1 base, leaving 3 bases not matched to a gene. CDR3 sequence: CASSTGVSGNTIYF. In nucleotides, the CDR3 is TGTGCCAGCAGCACAGGGGTGTCTGGAAACACCATATATTTT.

In DNA, the CDR3 is TGTGCCAGCAGCACGAGACTAGCGGGGTCCTACAATGAGCAGTTCTTC. Protein sequence: CASSTRLAGSYNEQFF. V usage is TRBV7-6 and J usage is TRBJ2-1; TRBD2 aligns across 11 bases. J was trimmed by 1 base and V by 5 bases; bases with no gene match: 4. CDR3 size: 16 residues. The germline V gene encodes CDR1 SGHVS and CDR2 FNYEAQ.

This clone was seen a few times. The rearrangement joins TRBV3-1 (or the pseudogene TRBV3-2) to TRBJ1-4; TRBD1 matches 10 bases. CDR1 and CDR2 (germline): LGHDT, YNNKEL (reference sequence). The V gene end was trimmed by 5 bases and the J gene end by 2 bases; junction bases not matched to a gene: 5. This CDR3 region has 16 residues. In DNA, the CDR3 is TGTGCCAGCAGCTTCCGACAGGGGGCCACTAATGAAAAACTGTTTTTT. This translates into CASSFRQGATNEKLFF.

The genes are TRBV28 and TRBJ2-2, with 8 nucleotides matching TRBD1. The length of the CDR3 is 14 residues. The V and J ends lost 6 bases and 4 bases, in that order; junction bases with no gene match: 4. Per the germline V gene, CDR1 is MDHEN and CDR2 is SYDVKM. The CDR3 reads CASSPDRATGELFF. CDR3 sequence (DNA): TGTGCCAGCAGCCCGGACAGGGCCACCGGGGAGCTGTTTTTT.

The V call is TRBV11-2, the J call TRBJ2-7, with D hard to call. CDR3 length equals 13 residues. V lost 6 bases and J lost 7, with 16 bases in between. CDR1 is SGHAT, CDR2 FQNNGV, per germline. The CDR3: CASSLTRVQEQYF. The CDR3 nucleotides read TGTGCCAGCAGTCTTACCCGGGTTCAGGAGCAGTACTTC. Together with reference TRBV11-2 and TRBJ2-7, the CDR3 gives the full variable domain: EAGVAQSPRYKIIEKRQSVAFWCNPISGHATLYWYQQILGQGPKLLIQFQNNGVVDDSQLPKDRFSAERLKGVDSTLKIQPAKLEDSAVYLCASSLTRVQEQYFGPGTRLTVT.

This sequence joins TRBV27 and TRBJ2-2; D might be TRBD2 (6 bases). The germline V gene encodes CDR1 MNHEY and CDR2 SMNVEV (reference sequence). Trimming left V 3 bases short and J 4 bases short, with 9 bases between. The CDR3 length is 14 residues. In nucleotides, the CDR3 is TGTGCCAGCAGTTTGAGGAGGGGCACCGGGGAGCTGTTTTTT. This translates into CASSLRRGTGELFF.

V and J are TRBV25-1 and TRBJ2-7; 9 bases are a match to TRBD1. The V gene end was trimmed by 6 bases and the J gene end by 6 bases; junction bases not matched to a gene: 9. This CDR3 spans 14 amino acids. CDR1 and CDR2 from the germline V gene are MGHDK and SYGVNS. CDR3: CASSDRDRVIEQYF. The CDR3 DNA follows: TGTGCCAGCAGCGACCGGGACAGGGTGATCGAGCAGTACTTC.

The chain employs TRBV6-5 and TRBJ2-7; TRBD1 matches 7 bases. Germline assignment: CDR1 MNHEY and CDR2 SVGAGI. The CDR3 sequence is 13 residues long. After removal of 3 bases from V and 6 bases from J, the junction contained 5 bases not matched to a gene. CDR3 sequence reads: CASSYLGGGEQYF. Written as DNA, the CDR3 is TGTGCCAGCAGTTATCTAGGGGGCGGCGAGCAGTACTTC.

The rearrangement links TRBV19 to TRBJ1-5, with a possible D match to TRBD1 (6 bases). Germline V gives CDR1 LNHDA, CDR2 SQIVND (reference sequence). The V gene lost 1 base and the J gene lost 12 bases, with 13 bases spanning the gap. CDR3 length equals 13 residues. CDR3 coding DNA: TGTGCCAGTAGTATAGGGGACATTCGCTTCCAGCATTTT. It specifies CASSIGDIRFQHF.

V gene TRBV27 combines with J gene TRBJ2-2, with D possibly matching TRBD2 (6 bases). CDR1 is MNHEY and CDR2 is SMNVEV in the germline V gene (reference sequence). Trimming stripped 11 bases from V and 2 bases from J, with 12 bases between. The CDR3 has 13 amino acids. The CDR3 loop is CAPPGLNTGELFF. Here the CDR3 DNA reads TGTGCCCCGCCGGGACTTAACACCGGGGAGCTGTTTTTT.

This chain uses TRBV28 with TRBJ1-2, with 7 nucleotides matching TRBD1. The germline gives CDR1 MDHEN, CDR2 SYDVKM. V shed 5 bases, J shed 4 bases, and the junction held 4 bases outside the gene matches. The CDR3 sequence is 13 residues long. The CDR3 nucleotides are TGTGCCAGCAGTGACCGGGACAGCTATGGCTACACCTTC. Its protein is CASSDRDSYGYTF.

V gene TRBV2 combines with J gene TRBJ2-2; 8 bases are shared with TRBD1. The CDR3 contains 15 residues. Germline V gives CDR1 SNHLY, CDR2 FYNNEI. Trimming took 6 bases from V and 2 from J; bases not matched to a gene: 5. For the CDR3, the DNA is TGTGCCAGCAGAGAGACAGGGGTAAACACCGGGGAGCTGTTTTTT. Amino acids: CASRETGVNTGELFF.

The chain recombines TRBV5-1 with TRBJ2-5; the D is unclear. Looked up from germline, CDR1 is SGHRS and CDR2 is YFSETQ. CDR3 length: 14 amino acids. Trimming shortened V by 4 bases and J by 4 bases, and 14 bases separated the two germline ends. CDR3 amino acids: CASSPEASRETQYF. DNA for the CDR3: TGCGCCAGCAGCCCCGAAGCGTCTCGAGAGACCCAGTACTTC.

The CDR3 reads CASSFLTTRESGGSGELFF. The CDR3 bases are TGTGCCAGCAGCTTCCTCACCACCCGGGAGTCAGGGGGCTCCGGGGAGCTGTTTTTT. This chain uses TRBV7-9 with TRBJ2-2; 8 nucleotides match TRBD1. Losses at the gene ends were 3 bases for V and 6 bases for J; bases not matched to a gene: 18. CDR1 and CDR2 from the germline V gene are SEHNR and FQNEAQ (reference sequence). The CDR3 spans 19 residues.

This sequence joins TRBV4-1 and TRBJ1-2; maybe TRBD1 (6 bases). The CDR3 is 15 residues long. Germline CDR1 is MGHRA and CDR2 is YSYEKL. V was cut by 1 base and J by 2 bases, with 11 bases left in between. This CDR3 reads CASSQVSTGNYGYTF. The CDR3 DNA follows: TGCGCCAGCAGCCAAGTATCGACAGGAAACTATGGCTACACCTTC.

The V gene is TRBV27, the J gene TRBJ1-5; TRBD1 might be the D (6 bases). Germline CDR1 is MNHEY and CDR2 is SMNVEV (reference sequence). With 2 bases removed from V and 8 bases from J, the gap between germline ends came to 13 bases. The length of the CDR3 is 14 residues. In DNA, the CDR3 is TGTGCCAGCAGTTTAAACAGGGAAACTAAGCCCCAGCATTTT. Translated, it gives CASSLNRETKPQHF.

The CDR3 DNA is TGTGCCAGCAGCTCCCGGGAGGGGGCATACTACGAGCAGTACTTC. This sequence encodes CASSSREGAYYEQYF. The chain uses TRBV7-9 and TRBJ2-7; possibly TRBD2 for D (8 bases). Trimming left V 4 bases short and J 3 bases short, with 16 bases between. Looked up from germline, CDR1 is SEHNR and CDR2 is FQNEAQ (reference sequence). The CDR3 runs 15 residues.

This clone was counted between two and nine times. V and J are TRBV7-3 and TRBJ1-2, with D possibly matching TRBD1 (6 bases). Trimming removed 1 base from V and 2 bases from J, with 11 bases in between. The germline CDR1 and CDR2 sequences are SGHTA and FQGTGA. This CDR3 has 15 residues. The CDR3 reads CASSLRGRGNYGYTF. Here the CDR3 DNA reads TGTGCCAGCAGCTTAAGAGGCAGGGGAAACTATGGCTACACCTTC.

The CDR3 bases are TGTGCCAGCAGCTCCAGGACAGACTATGGCTACACCTTC. Residues: CASSSRTDYGYTF. The rearrangement joins TRBV7-6 to TRBJ1-2; possibly TRBD1 for D (6 bases). CDR3 size: 13 residues. V lost 4 bases, J lost 3 bases, and 9 bases lay in between. Per germline, CDR1 SGHVS and CDR2 FNYEAQ.

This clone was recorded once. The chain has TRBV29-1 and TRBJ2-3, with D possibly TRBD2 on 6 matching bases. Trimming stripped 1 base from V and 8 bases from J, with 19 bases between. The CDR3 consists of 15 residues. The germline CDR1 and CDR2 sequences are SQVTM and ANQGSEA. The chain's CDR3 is CSVEGSGLGTVTQYF. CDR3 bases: TGCAGCGTTGAAGGTAGCGGACTCGGAACTGTTACGCAGTATTTT.

The CDR3 protein is CASSYLRNEKLFF. The CDR3 DNA reads as TGTGCCAGCAGTTACTTGAGGAATGAAAAACTGTTTTTT. The chain combines TRBV2 with TRBJ1-4; D is unclear. V lost 5 bases, J lost 5 bases, and 9 bases lay in between. The CDR3 spans 13 residues. In germline, CDR1 is SNHLY, CDR2 FYNNEI.

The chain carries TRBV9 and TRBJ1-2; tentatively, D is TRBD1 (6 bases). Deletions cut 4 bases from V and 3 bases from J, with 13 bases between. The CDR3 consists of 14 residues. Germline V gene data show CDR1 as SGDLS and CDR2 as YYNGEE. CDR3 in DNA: TGTGCCAGCAGCTCCCCGGCAGGGGACTATGGCTACACCTTC. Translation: CASSSPAGDYGYTF.

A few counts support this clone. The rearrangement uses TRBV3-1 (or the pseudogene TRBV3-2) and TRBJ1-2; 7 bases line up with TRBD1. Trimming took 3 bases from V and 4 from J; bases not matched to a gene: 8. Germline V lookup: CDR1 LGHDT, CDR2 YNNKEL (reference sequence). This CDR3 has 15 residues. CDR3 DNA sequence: TGTGCCAGCAGCCAGGAACAAGCAGGGGGCTATGGCTACACCTTC. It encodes CASSQEQAGGYGYTF.